This T cell receptor (beta chain) is drawn from a study of memory CD4+ T cells and cytomegalovirus serostatus. For the study at large: This sample comes from healthy Belgian adults, about nine CMV seropositive, 24 seronegative.

As for this clone: Antigen specificity is unknown.

The sort gate was single viable CD3+CD4+CD8-CD45RO+ cells for memory CD4+ T cells. The CDR3 totals 13 residues. V dropped 5 bases and J dropped 0 bases, with 7 bases sitting between them. Germline V gene sequence: CDR1 LNHNV, CDR2 YYDKDF (reference sequence). Study results and limitations: A US-trained random forest predicted CMV serostatus with median AUC roughly 0.9.

Only in-frame clones appear in the TCRdb table, and some are missing; sequencing was by immunoSEQ multiplex PCR. Seen here are 50,000 to 65,000 clones, 80% observed once, and the top ten hold around 1.5%. This sequence was found in an adult in good health and CMV-seropositive. This sequence joins TRBV15 and TRBJ1-1, with D unresolved. The sequencing sample was made of memory CD4+ T cells from blood. CDR3 bases: TGTGCCACCAGCGAACGCATGAACACTGAAGCTTTCTTT. As protein: CATSERMNTEAFF.